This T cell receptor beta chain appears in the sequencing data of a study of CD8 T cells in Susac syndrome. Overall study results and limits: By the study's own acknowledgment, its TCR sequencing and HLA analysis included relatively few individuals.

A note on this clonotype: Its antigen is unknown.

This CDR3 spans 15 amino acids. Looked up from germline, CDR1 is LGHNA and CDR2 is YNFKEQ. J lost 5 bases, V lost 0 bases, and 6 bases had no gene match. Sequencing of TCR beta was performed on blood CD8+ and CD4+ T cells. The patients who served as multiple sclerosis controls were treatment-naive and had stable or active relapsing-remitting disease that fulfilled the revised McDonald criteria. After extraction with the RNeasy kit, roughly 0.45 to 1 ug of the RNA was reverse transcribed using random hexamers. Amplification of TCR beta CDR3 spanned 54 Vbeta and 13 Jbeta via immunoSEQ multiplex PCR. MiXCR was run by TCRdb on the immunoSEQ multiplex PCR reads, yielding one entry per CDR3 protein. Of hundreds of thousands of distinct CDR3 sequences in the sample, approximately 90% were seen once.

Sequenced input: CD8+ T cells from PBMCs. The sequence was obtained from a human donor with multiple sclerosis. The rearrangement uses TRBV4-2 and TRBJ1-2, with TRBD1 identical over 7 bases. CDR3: CASSQETGWEYGYTF. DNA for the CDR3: TGTGCCAGCAGCCAAGAGACAGGGTGGGAGTATGGCTACACCTTC.